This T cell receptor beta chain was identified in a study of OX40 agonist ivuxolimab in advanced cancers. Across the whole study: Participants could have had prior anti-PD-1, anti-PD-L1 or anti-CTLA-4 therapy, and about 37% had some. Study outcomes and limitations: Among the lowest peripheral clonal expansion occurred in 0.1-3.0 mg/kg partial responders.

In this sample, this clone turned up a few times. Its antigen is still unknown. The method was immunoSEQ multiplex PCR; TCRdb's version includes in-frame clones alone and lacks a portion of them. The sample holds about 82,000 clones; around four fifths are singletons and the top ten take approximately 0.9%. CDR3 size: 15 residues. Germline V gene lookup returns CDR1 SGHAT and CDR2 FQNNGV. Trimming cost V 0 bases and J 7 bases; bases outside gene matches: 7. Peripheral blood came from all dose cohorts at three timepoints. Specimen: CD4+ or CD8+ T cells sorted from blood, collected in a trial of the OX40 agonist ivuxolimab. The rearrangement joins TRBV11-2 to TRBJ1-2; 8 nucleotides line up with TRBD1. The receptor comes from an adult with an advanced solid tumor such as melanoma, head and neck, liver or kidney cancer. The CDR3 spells CASSLDPGGVGGYTF. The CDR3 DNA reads TGTGCCAGCAGCTTAGACCCAGGGGGCGTCGGTGGCTACACCTTC.